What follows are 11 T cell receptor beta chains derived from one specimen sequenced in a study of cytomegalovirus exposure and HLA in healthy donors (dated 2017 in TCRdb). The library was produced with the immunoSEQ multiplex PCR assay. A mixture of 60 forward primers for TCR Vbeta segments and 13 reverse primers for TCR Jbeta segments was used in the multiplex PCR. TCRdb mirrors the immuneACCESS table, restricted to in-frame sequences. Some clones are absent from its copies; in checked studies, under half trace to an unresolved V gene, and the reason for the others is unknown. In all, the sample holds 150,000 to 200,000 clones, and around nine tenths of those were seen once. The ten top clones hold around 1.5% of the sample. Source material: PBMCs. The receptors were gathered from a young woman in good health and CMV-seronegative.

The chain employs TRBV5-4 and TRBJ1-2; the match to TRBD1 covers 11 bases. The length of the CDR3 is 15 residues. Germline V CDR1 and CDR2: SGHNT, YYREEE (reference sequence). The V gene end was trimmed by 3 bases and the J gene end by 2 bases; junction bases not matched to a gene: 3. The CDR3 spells CASSWTGGVNYGYTF. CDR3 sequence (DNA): TGTGCCAGCAGCTGGACAGGGGGCGTGAACTATGGCTACACCTTC. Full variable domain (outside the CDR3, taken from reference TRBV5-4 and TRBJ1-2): ETGVTQSPTHLIKTRGQQVTLRCSSQSGHNTVSWYQQALGQGPQFIFQYYREEENGRGNFPPRFSGLQFPNYSSELNVNALELDDSALYLCASSWTGGVNYGYTFGSGTRLTVV.

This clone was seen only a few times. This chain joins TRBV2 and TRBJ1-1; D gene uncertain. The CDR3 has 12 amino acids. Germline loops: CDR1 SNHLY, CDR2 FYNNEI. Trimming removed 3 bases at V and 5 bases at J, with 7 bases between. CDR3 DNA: TGTGCCAGCAGTGAGATCAGGACTGAAGCTTTCTTT. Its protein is CASSEIRTEAFF.

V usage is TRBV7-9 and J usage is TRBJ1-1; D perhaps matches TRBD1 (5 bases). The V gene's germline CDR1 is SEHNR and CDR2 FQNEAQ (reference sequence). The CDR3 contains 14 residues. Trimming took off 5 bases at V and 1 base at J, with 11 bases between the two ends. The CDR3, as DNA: TGTGCCAGCAGCGGCAGGGTGGGGAACACTGAAGCTTTCTTT. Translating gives CASSGRVGNTEAFF.

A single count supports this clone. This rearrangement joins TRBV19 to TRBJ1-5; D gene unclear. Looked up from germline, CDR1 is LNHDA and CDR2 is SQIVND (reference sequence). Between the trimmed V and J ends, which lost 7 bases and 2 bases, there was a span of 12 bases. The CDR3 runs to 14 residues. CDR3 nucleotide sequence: TGTGCCAGTACAGTGTATAACGGCAATCAGCCCCAGCATTTT. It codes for CASTVYNGNQPQHF.

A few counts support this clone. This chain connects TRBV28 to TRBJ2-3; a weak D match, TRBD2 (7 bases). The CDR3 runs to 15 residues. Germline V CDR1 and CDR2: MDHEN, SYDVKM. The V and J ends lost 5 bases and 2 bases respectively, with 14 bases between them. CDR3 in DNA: TGTGCCAGCAGTCCCGCGGGGGCCGTCACAGATACGCAGTATTTT. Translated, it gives CASSPAGAVTDTQYF.

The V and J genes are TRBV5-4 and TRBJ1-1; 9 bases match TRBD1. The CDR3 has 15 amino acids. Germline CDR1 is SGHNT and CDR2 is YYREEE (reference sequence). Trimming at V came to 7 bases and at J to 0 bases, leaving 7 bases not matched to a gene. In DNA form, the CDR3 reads TGTGCCAGCCGACAGGGGGGCTTAATGAACACTGAAGCTTTCTTT. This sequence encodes CASRQGGLMNTEAFF. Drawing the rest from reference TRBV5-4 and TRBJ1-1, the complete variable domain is ETGVTQSPTHLIKTRGQQVTLRCSSQSGHNTVSWYQQALGQGPQFIFQYYREEENGRGNFPPRFSGLQFPNYSSELNVNALELDDSALYLCASRQGGLMNTEAFFGQGTRLTVV.

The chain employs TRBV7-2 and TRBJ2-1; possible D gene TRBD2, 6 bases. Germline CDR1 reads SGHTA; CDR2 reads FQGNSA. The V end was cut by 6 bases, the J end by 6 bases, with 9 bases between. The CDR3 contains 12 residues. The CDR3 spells CASSWGVNEQFF. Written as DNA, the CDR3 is TGTGCCAGCAGTTGGGGGGTCAATGAGCAGTTCTTC.

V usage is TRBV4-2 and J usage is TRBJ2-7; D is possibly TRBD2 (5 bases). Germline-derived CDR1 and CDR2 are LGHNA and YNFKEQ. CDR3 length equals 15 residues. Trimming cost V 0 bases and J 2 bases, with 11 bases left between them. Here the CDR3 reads CASSQDEGSPYEQYF. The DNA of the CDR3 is TGTGCCAGCAGCCAAGATGAGGGTAGCCCCTACGAGCAGTACTTC.

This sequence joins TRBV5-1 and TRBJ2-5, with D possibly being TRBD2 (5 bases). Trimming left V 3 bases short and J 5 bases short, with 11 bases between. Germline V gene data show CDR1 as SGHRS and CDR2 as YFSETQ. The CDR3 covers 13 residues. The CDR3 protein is CASSSQRGETQYF. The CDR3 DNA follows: TGCGCCAGCAGCTCCCAAAGAGGGGAGACCCAGTACTTC. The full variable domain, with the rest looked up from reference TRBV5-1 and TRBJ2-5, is KAGVTQTPRYLIKTRGQQVTLSCSPISGHRSVSWYQQTPGQGLQFLFEYFSETQRNKGNFPGRFSGRQFSNSRSEMNVSTLELGDSALYLCASSSQRGETQYFGPGTRLLVL.

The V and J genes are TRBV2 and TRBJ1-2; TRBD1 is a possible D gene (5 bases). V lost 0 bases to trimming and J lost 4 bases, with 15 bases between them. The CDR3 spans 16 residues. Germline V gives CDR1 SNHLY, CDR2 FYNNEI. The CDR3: CASSEAGLTDTYGYTF. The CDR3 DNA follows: TGTGCCAGCAGTGAAGCGGGGCTGACAGACACCTATGGCTACACCTTC.

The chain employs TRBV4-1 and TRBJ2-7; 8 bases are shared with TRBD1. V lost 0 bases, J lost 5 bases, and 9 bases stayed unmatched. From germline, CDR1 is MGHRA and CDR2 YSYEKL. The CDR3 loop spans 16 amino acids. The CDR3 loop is CASSQEEGTGANEQYF. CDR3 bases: TGCGCCAGCAGCCAAGAAGAGGGGACAGGAGCGAACGAGCAGTACTTC.